Detailed here is one TCR beta chain. Its antigen is currently unknown. This specimen comes from a study of T cell responses to AZD1222 COVID-19 vaccine. Findings and caveats of the study: All repertoire sampling was performed exclusively after the peak T cell response. Clonal diversity was possibly underestimated, and white British individuals and females predominated among donors.

The table came from immunoSEQ multiplex PCR; TCRdb's copy has only in-frame clones and leaves some out. The sample lists about 68,000 clones; more than 80% were seen once. This TCR derives from an adult in good health. The sequencing used peripheral blood, collected on day 0 of AZD1222 vaccination.

The CDR3 sequence: CASSYEGGKTGELFF. In DNA form, the CDR3 reads TGTGCCAGCAGTTACGAAGGGGGCAAGACCGGGGAGCTGTTTTTT. The V and J genes are TRBV6-5 and TRBJ2-2; 7 bases match TRBD1. Trimming cost V 2 bases and J 5 bases; bases outside gene matches: 5. Looked up from germline, CDR1 is MNHEY and CDR2 is SVGAGI. The CDR3 runs 15 residues.